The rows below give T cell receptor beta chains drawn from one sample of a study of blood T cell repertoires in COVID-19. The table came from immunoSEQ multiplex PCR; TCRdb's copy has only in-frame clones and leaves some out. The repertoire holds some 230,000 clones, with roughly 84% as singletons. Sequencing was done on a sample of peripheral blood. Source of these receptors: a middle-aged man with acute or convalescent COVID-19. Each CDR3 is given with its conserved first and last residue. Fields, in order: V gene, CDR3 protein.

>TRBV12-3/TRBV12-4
CASSFQTAYEQYF
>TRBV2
CASRRDTTYEQYF
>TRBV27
CASSPRKLFF
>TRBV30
CASSKTSGFEDTQYF
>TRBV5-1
CASSLNTGGEQYF
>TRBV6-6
CASTMDGGLNTEAFF
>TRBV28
CASSNRVSGAFF
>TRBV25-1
CASSGTGRTGELFF
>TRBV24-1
CATSDSGQGREKLFF
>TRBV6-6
CASRPGRGSSGNTIYF
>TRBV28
CASSLYIGGAYEQYF
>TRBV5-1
CASSLGGSQIEAFF
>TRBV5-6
CASSSGVAGGPYNEQFF
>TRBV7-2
CASSSPGRAGEKLFF
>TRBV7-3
CASSFGGNTEAFF
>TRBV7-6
CASSLVAAGELFF
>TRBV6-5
CASSNLDGNQPQHF
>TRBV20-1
CSAGTSQPQHF
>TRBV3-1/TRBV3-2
CASSRRLAEADTQYF
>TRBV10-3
CAVDPTGAAGELFF
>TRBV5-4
CASSFGGAGGNQPQHF
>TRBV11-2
CASSFIAGGYYNEQFF
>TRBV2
CASVRRELTNYGYTF
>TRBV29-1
CSVLGLGGETQYF
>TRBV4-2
CASSPSGDEQYF
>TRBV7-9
CASSGGLAGEYPDTQYF